Shown below are 21 T cell receptor beta chains from a single sample sequenced in a study of T cell responses to AZD1222 COVID-19 vaccine. Clones were sequenced by immunoSEQ multiplex PCR, and TCRdb holds only the in-frame ones, with some missing. The sample has 160,000 or so clones, around 93% seen once. The specimen comprised peripheral blood, sampled on day 0 of AZD1222 vaccination. These receptors came from an adult in good health.

This clone was seen more than once but under ten times. DNA of the CDR3: TGTGCCAGCAGCTTAGGGCCCCGGTCAGGAGCTTTCTTT. Protein product: CASSLGPRSGAFF. The gene calls are TRBV11-3 and TRBJ1-1; D uncertain. The CDR3 length is 13 residues. The germline CDR1 and CDR2 sequences are SGHNT and YENEEA. Trimming removed 1 base from V and 10 bases from J, with 13 bases in between.

This chain links TRBV7-2 with TRBJ1-5; D perhaps matches TRBD1 (5 bases). V lost 5 bases to trimming and J lost 3 bases, with 8 bases between them. Looked up from germline, CDR1 is SGHTA and CDR2 is FQGNSA. CDR3 length: 13 amino acids. CDR3 DNA sequence: TGTGCCAGCAGCGACAGATACAATCAGCCCCAGCATTTT. Translated, it gives CASSDRYNQPQHF.

The chain combines TRBV27 with TRBJ2-3, with 7 bases identical to TRBD2. The ends lost 2 bases at V and 5 bases at J; junction bases unmatched: 7. The CDR3 is 15 amino acids. Germline lookup yields CDR1 MNHEY and CDR2 SMNVEV (reference sequence). The CDR3 region is CASSLVAGVRDTQYF. CDR3 coding DNA: TGTGCCAGCAGTTTAGTGGCGGGAGTGAGAGATACGCAGTATTTT.

The chain is built from TRBV2 and TRBJ2-7; weak D call: TRBD2 (5 bases). From germline, CDR1 is SNHLY and CDR2 FYNNEI. The CDR3 consists of 15 residues. With 2 bases removed from V and 6 bases from J, the gap between germline ends came to 17 bases. The CDR3 nucleotides are TGTGCCAGCAGTGAACTACGGGCTACGGCGGGCGAGCAGTACTTC. It yields the protein CASSELRATAGEQYF.

The chain combines TRBV10-2 with TRBJ1-3; D not resolved. Trimming removed 0 bases from V and 3 bases from J, with 3 bases in between. Germline V gives CDR1 WSHSY, CDR2 SAAADI. CDR3 length equals 13 residues. CDR3 protein: CASSESNGNTIYF. In DNA, the CDR3 is TGCGCCAGCAGTGAGTCGAATGGAAACACCATATATTTT.

The genes are TRBV19 and TRBJ1-2; D uncertain. The CDR3 has 15 residues. The germline V gene encodes CDR1 LNHDA and CDR2 SQIVND (reference sequence). Trimming took 5 bases from V and 4 from J, leaving 17 bases between them. The CDR3: CASSPSLLAIYGYTF. CDR3 coding DNA: TGTGCCAGTAGTCCCTCTTTACTAGCGATCTATGGCTACACCTTC.

The chain employs TRBV6-2 or TRBV6-3 and TRBJ2-7; D is undetermined. V was pared by 4 bases and J by 3 bases, with 4 bases between. Germline assignment: CDR1 MNHEY and CDR2 SVGEGT. The CDR3 totals 11 residues. The CDR3 is CASSFVYEQYF. The CDR3 region has the DNA TGTGCCAGCAGTTTCGTCTACGAGCAGTACTTC.

This chain connects TRBV6-5 to TRBJ1-1; possibly TRBD1 for D (5 bases). Germline V CDR1 and CDR2: MNHEY, SVGAGI. Trimming took 7 bases from V and 0 from J, leaving 12 bases between them. The CDR3 is 14 amino acids. CDR3 region: CASIPGGLNTEAFF. DNA of the CDR3: TGTGCCAGCATTCCGGGGGGTTTGAACACTGAAGCTTTCTTT.

V gene TRBV28 combines with J gene TRBJ1-4; 7 nucleotides line up with TRBD1. The germline V gene has CDR1 MDHEN and CDR2 SYDVKM. V shed 7 bases, J shed 7 bases, and the junction held 9 bases outside the gene matches. The length of the CDR3 is 14 residues. The CDR3 loop is CASKTGTVGEKLFF. For the CDR3, the DNA is TGTGCCAGCAAAACCGGGACAGTCGGTGAAAAACTGTTTTTT.

The V and J genes are TRBV18 and TRBJ2-5; D call uncertain. Trimming removed 1 base at V and 1 base at J, with 7 bases between. The CDR3 has 14 residues. Germline CDR1 KGHSH, CDR2 LQKENI. This chain's CDR3 is CASSPRARQETQYF. Here the CDR3 DNA reads TGTGCCAGCTCACCACGGGCTCGCCAAGAGACCCAGTACTTC.

The rearrangement uses TRBV19 and TRBJ2-7, with 8 positions matching TRBD2. From germline, CDR1 is LNHDA and CDR2 SQIVND (reference sequence). The CDR3 loop spans 13 amino acids. Trimming cost V 6 bases and J 2 bases; bases outside gene matches: 3. In nucleotides, the CDR3 is TGTGCCAGTAGAGGCGGGGGGACCTACGAGCAGTACTTC. It codes for CASRGGGTYEQYF.

V is TRBV9 and J is TRBJ2-3; D remains ambiguous. Deletions cut 1 base from V and 7 bases from J, with 10 bases between. Germline V CDR1 and CDR2: SGDLS, YYNGEE. The CDR3 spans 13 residues. CDR3 sequence: CASSVSPTHTQYF. CDR3 DNA sequence: TGTGCCAGCAGCGTAAGTCCTACCCATACGCAGTATTTT.

The chain uses TRBV7-9 and TRBJ1-2; D is possibly TRBD1 (5 bases). The germline CDR1 and CDR2 sequences are SEHNR and FQNEAQ (reference sequence). With 5 bases removed from V and 4 bases from J, the gap between germline ends came to 17 bases. This CDR3 comprises 15 residues. In nucleotides, the CDR3 is TGTGCCAGCAGCCCACCAACCGGGGCCGTCTATGGCTACACCTTC. Translating gives CASSPPTGAVYGYTF.

This chain links TRBV11-3 with TRBJ2-1; possibly TRBD1 or TRBD2 for D (5 bases each). The CDR3 loop spans 14 amino acids. The germline V gene encodes CDR1 SGHNT and CDR2 YENEEA. Trimming took 2 bases from V and 6 from J, leaving 11 bases between them. Here the CDR3 DNA reads TGTGCCAGCAGCTTAAGGGACGGAGTCAATGAGCAGTTCTTC. Residues: CASSLRDGVNEQFF.

The chain carries TRBV19 and TRBJ1-4; D gene ambiguous. The CDR3 sequence is 17 residues long. Trimming took off 8 bases at V and 0 bases at J, with 19 bases between the two ends. Germline V gives CDR1 LNHDA, CDR2 SQIVND (reference sequence). CDR3: CASWAGKITTTNEKLFF. DNA for the CDR3: TGTGCCAGTTGGGCGGGCAAGATAACAACAACTAATGAAAAACTGTTTTTT.

V usage is TRBV6-5 and J usage is TRBJ1-1; D is ambiguous. Germline V gives CDR1 MNHEY, CDR2 SVGAGI. CDR3 length: 12 residues. The V gene lost 5 bases and the J gene lost 0 bases, with 4 bases spanning the gap. Here the CDR3 DNA reads TGTGCCAGCAGTAACATGAACACTGAAGCTTTCTTT. The encoded protein is CASSNMNTEAFF.

This clone was counted between two and nine times. The chain recombines TRBV6-5 with TRBJ2-7, with 8 bases that match TRBD2. The germline gives CDR1 MNHEY, CDR2 SVGAGI. This CDR3 comprises 15 residues. Losses at the gene ends were 6 bases for V and 0 bases for J; bases not matched to a gene: 7. The CDR3: CASRQTGTSSYEQYF. The CDR3 DNA sequence: TGTGCCAGCAGACAAACCGGGACTAGCTCCTACGAGCAGTACTTC.

CDR3 region: CASSSAGTVNTEAFF. The DNA of the CDR3 is TGTGCCAGCAGCTCAGCCGGGACGGTGAACACTGAAGCTTTCTTT. J is TRBJ1-1 and V is TRBV9; tentatively, D is TRBD1 (5 bases). Per germline, CDR1 SGDLS and CDR2 YYNGEE. The CDR3 runs to 15 residues. V was cut by 4 bases and J by 0 bases, with 13 bases left in between.

The chain couples TRBV28 to TRBJ2-7; TRBD1 aligns across 8 bases. Germline V gives CDR1 MDHEN, CDR2 SYDVKM. The CDR3 extends over 13 amino acids. The trim removed 6 bases at V and 11 bases at J, leaving 12 bases unmatched. CDR3 in amino acids: CASRPRWTGQEYF. For the CDR3, the DNA is TGTGCCAGCAGGCCCCGATGGACAGGGCAAGAGTACTTC. The whole variable domain, remainder taken from reference TRBV28 and TRBJ2-7, is DVKVTQSSRYLVKRTGEKVFLECVQDMDHENMFWYRQDPGLGLRLIYFSYDVKMKEKGDIPEGYSVSREKKERFSLILESASTNQTSMYLCASRPRWTGQEYFGPGTRLTVT.

In DNA form, the CDR3 reads TGCAGTGCTAGTAATGTGGTACAGGGGTATGGCTACACCTTC. Its protein product is CSASNVVQGYGYTF. This chain uses TRBV20-1 with TRBJ1-2; 7 bases are a match to TRBD1. The ends lost 3 bases at V and 5 bases at J; junction bases unmatched: 9. Germline values: CDR1 DFQATT, CDR2 SNEGSKA (reference sequence). The length of the CDR3 is 14 residues.

This clone came up a few times. The gene calls are TRBV12-3 or TRBV12-4 and TRBJ1-2, with TRBD1 as a possible D gene (5 bases). Trimming stripped 5 bases from V and 8 bases from J, with 15 bases between. The CDR3 is made up of 13 amino acids. CDR3 DNA: TGTGCCAGCAGTATTCAGGGAATCTCAGGCTACACCTTC. Its protein product is CASSIQGISGYTF.